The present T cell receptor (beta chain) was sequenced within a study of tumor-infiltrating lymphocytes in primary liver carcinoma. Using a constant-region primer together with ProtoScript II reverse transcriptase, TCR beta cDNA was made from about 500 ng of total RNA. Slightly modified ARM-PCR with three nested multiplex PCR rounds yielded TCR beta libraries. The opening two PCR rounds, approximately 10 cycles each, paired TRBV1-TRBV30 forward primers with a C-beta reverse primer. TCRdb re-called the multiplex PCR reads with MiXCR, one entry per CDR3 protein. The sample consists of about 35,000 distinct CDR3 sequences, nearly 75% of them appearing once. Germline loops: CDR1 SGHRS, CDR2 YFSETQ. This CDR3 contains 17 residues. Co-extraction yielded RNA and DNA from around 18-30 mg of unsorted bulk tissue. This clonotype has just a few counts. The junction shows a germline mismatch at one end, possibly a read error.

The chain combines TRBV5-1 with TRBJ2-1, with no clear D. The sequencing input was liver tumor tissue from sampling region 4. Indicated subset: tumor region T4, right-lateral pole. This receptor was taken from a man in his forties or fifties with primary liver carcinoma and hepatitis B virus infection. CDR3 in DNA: TGCGCCAGCAGCTTGGATACAGTGGTGAGCTCCTACTATGAGCAGTTCTTC. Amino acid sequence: CASSLDTVVSSYYEQFF.